This entry concerns a single T cell receptor beta chain. There is no known antigen for this receptor. No base quality values were provided; no much bigger clone lies one nucleotide off. The protocol used for the library was PCR. Instrument on record: Illumina HiSeq 4000. The TCR beta-chain CDR3 region of each patient was profiled by high-throughput sequencing. The paper's processing steps were these. CDR3 differences across clinicopathological groups were used to build a classifier for discriminating distant-metastatic papillary thyroid cancer patients. To measure repertoire diversity the researchers used the Shannon index, while the Morisita-Horn index served to gauge how similar the tumor and blood repertoires were. Clones were called with MiXCR by TCRdb after fastp trimmed the public reads at Q25, and only in-frame beta chains were retained. TCRdb's processing, not the study's, gives the V and J calls here. This sample lists some 13,000 clones; approximately 30% were detected once. The top ten constitute 9% to 15% of the sample.

This specimen comes from a study of metastatic and nonmetastatic thyroid tumors (dated by TCRdb to about 2020). Describing the broader study: Repertoires were compared across peripheral blood and tumor or nodule tissue samples from malignant and benign thyroid patients.

Before undergoing thyroid surgery, none of the patients had been given any kind of treatment. Using T-cell receptor beta sequencing, the researchers looked back retrospectively at clinical samples from patients, gathered between about 2012 and 2018. From the germline V gene, CDR1 is SGHTA and CDR2 is FQGNSA. Spanning cysteine to phenylalanine, the CDR3 consists of 14 amino acids. The DNA shown is the 42-base CDR3, in frame from base 1. V and J lose 6 bases and 7 bases, and a span of 19 bases separates them. Overall study results and their limits: In both blood and tumor samples, malignant tumors were reported to have significantly higher TCR beta diversity than benign nodules.

The chain uses TRBV7-2 and TRBJ2-7; the D gene lacks a confident call. The sequence was collected from a female donor with papillary thyroid cancer or a benign thyroid nodule (not recorded which). Some clones in this sample may be carry-over from other donors' samples. Specimen: tumor tissue. The sequence in DNA is TGTGCCAGCAGGCAACCGGTACTCCCTCGTGAGCAGTACTTC. It specifies CASRQPVLPREQYF.